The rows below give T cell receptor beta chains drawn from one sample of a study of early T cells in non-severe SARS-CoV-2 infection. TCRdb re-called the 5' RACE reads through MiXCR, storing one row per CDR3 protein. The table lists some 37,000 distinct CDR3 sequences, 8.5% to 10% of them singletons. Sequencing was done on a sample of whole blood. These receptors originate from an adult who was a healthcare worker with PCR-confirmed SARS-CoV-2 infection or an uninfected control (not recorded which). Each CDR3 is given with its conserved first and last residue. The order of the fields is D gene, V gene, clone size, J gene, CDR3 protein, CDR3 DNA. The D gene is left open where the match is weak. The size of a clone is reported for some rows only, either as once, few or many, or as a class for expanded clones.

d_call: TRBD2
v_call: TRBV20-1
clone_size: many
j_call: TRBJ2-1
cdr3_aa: CSARDASGGHNEQFF
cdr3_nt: TGCAGTGCTAGAGATGCTAGCGGGGGGCACAATGAGCAGTTCTTC

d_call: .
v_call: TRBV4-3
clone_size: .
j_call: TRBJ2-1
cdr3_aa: CASSQDTGGNEQFF
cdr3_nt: TGCGCCAGCAGCCAAGATACGGGTGGGAATGAGCAGTTCTTC

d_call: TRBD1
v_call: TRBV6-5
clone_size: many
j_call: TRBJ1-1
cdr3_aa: CASSASGTANTEAFF
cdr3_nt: TGTGCCAGCAGTGCATCCGGGACAGCGAACACTGAAGCTTTCTTT

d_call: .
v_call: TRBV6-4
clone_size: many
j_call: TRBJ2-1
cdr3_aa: CASSPTIADYNEQFF
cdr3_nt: TGTGCCAGCAGCCCAACTATAGCGGACTACAATGAGCAGTTCTTC

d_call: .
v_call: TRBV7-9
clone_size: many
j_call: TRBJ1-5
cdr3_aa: CASSLGPAGAGQPQHF
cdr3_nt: TGTGCCAGCAGCTTAGGACCCGCGGGGGCTGGTCAGCCCCAGCATTTT

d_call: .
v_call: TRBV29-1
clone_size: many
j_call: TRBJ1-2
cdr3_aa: CSVEHTSYGYTF
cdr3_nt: TGCAGCGTTGAGCACACCAGCTATGGCTACACCTTC

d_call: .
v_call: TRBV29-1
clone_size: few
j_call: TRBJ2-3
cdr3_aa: CSVDSTDTQYF
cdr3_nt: TGCAGCGTTGACTCCACAGATACGCAGTATTTT

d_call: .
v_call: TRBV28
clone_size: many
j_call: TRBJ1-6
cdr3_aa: CASSLSSRGAISPLHF
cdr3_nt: TGTGCCAGCAGTTTAAGTTCTCGGGGCGCGATTTCACCCCTCCACTTT

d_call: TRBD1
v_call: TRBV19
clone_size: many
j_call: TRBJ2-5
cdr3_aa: CASSMGVDRAQYF
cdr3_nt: TGTGCCAGTAGTATGGGGGTTGACAGGGCTCAGTACTTC

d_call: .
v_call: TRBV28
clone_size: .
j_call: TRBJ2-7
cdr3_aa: CASSAPGPQTYEQYF
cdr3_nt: TGTGCCAGCAGTGCCCCCGGCCCCCAAACCTACGAGCAGTACTTC

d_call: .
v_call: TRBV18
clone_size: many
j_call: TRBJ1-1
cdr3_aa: CASSPLGSAGNTEAFF
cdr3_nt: TGTGCCAGCTCACCTCTCGGGTCTGCGGGGAACACTGAAGCTTTCTTT

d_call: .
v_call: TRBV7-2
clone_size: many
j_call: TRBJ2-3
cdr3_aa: CASSFNRVPDTQYF
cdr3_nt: TGTGCCAGCAGCTTCAACAGGGTACCGGATACGCAGTATTTT

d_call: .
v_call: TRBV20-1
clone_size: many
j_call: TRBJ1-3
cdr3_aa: CSARVRGFGNTIYF
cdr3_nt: TGCAGTGCTAGAGTCAGGGGCTTTGGAAACACCATATATTTT

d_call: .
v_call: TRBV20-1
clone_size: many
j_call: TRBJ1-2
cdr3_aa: CSAEKPGANYGYTF
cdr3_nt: TGCAGTGCTGAAAAGCCGGGGGCTAACTATGGCTACACCTTC

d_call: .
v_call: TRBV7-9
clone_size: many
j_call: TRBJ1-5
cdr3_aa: CASSKDGFDQPQHF
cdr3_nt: TGTGCCAGCAGCAAGGACGGATTTGATCAGCCCCAGCATTTT

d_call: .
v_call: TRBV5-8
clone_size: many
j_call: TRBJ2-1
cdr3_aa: CASSATGTYNYNEQFF
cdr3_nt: TGTGCCAGCAGCGCTACCGGGACATACAACTACAATGAGCAGTTCTTC

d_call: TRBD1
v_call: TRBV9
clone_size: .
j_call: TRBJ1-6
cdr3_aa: CASSPQGAGNNSPLHF
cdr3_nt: TGTGCCAGCAGCCCCCAGGGGGCAGGGAATAATTCACCCCTCCACTTT

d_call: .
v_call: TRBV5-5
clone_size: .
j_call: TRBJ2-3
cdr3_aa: CASSLRLDTQYF
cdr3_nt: TGTGCCAGCAGCTTGCGACTGGATACGCAGTATTTT

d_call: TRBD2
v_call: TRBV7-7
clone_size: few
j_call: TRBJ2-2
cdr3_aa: CASSPHLAGDTGELFF
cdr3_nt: TGTGCCAGCAGCCCCCACCTAGCGGGGGATACCGGGGAGCTGTTTTTT

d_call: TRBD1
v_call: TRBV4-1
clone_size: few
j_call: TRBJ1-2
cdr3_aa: CASSQGGQVYYGYTF
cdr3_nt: TGCGCCAGCAGCCAAGGAGGACAGGTTTACTATGGCTACACCTTC

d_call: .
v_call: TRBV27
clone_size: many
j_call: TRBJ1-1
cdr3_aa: CASSINGRGLNTEAFF
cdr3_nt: TGTGCCAGCAGTATTAACGGCAGGGGTTTAAACACTGAAGCTTTCTTT

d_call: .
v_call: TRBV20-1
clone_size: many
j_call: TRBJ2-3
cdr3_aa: CSAREHTDTQYF
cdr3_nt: TGCAGTGCTAGAGAGCACACAGATACGCAGTATTTT

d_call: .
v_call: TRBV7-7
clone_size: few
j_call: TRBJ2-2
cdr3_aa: CASSLEGVTGELFF
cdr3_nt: TGTGCCAGCAGCTTAGAAGGGGTAACCGGGGAGCTGTTTTTT

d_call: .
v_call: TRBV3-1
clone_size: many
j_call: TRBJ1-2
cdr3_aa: CASSQVSAFRDGYTF
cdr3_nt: TGTGCCAGCAGCCAAGTGAGCGCGTTCAGGGATGGCTACACCTTC

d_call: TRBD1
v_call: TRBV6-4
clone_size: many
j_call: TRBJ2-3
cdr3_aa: CASSDSRQGVDTQYF
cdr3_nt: TGTGCCAGCAGTGACTCGAGACAGGGTGTAGATACGCAGTATTTT

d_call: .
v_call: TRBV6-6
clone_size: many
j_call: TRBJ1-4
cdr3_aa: CASRPGDATNEKLFF
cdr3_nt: TGTGCCAGCAGGCCGGGGGACGCAACTAATGAAAAACTGTTTTTT

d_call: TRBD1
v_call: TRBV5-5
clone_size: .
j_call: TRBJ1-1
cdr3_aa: CASSSPGGLANTEAFF
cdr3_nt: TGTGCCAGCAGCTCACCAGGGGGCCTAGCGAACACTGAAGCTTTCTTT

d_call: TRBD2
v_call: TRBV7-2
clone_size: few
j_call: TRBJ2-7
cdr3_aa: CASSEIRRVAGALYEQYF
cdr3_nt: TGTGCCAGCAGCGAGATACGTAGGGTAGCGGGGGCCCTCTACGAGCAGTACTTC

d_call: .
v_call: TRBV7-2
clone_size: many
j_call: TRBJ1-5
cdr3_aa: CASSLERGLHQPQHF
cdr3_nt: TGTGCCAGCAGCCTAGAAAGGGGCCTGCATCAGCCCCAGCATTTT

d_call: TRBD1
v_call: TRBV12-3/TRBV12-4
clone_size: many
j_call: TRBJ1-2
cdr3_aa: CASSSHTGGYGYTF
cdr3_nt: TGTGCCAGCAGTTCCCACACAGGGGGGTATGGCTACACCTTC

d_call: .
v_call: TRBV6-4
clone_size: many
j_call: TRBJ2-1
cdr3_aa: CASSDGLAANNEQFF
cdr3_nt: TGTGCCAGCAGTGATGGGTTAGCGGCTAACAATGAGCAGTTCTTC

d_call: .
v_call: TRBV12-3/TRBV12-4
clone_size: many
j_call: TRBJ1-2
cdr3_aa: CASGGSNYGYTF
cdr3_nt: TGTGCCAGCGGGGGTAGTAACTATGGCTACACCTTC

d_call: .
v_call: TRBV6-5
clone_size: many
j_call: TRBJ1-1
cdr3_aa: CASSYLAALNTEAFF
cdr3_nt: TGTGCCAGCAGTTACCTTGCAGCCCTGAACACTGAAGCTTTCTTT

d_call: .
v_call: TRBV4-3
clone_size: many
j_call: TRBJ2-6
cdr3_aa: CASSQAFSGSGANVLTF
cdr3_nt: TGCGCCAGCAGCCAGGCCTTTTCAGGGTCCGGGGCCAACGTCCTGACTTTC

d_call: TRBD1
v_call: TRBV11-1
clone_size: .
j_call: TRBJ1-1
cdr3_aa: CASSYSQGAATEAFF
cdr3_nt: TGTGCCAGCAGCTACTCACAGGGGGCTGCCACTGAAGCTTTCTTT

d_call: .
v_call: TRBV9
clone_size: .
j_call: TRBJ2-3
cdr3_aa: CASSVVGGSTDTQYF
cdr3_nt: TGTGCCAGCAGCGTAGTTGGGGGGAGCACAGATACGCAGTATTTT

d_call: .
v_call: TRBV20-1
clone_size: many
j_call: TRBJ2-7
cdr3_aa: CSAGGVRGDEQYF
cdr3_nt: TGCAGTGCTGGAGGGGTCAGGGGAGACGAGCAGTACTTC

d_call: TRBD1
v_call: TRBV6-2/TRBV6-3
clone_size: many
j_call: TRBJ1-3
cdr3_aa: CASSYRQGETGNTIYF
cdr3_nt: TGTGCCAGCAGTTACCGACAGGGTGAGACTGGAAACACCATATATTTT

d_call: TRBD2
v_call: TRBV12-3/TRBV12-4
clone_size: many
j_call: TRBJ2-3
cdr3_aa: CASSLARGLGDTQYF
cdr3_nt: TGTGCCAGCAGTTTAGCGCGGGGGTTGGGAGATACGCAGTATTTT

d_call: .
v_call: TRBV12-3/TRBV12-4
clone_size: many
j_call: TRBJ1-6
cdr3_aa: CASSFPRSGGSPLHF
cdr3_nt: TGTGCCAGCAGTTTTCCCCGCAGTGGGGGTTCACCCCTCCACTTT

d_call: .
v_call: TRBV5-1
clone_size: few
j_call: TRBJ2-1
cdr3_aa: CASSLAGQGAYNEQFF
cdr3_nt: TGCGCCAGCAGCTTGGCCGGGCAGGGAGCCTACAATGAGCAGTTCTTC

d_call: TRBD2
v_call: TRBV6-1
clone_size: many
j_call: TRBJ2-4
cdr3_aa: CASSIAGGDGKNIQYF
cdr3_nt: TGTGCCAGCAGTATAGCGGGGGGGGACGGCAAAAACATTCAGTACTTC

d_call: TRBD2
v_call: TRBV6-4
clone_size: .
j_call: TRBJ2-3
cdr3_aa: CASSERAGGATDTQYF
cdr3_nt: TGTGCCAGCAGTGAGCGCGCGGGGGGGGCCACAGATACGCAGTATTTT

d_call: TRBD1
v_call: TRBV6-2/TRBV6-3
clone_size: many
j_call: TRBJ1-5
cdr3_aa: CASSYGGGTGQPQHF
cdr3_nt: TGTGCCAGCAGTTACGGGGGAGGGACAGGCCAGCCCCAGCATTTT

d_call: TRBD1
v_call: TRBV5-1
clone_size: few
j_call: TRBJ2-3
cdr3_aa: CASSSGTGNRWADTQYF
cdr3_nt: TGCGCCAGCAGCTCCGGGACAGGGAATCGTTGGGCAGATACGCAGTATTTT

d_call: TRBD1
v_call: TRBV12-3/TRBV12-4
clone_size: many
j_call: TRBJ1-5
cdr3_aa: CASTAADRGLGQPQHF
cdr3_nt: TGTGCCAGCACGGCGGCGGACAGGGGGCTGGGTCAGCCCCAGCATTTT

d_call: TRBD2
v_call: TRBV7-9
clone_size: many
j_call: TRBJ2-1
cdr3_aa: CASRRFAGGQIDNEQFF
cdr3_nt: TGTGCCAGCAGGCGATTTGCGGGGGGGCAAATAGACAATGAGCAGTTCTTC

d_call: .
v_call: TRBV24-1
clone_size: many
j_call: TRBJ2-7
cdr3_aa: CATSDVGAEQYF
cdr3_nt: TGTGCCACCAGTGACGTTGGGGCTGAGCAGTACTTC

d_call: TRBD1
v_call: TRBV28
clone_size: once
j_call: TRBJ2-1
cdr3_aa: CASVRDRVISEQFF
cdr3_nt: TGTGCCAGTGTCCGGGACAGGGTAATCAGTGAGCAGTTCTTC